Listed below are T cell receptor beta chains from one sample, sequenced in a study of spatial heterogeneity in lung cancer. TCRdb reanalysed the 5' RACE reads using MiXCR and keeps one entry per CDR3 protein. The sample yields about 3,400 distinct CDR3 sequences, over 25% seen once. The sample in question was normal lung tissue next to the tumor, obtained at surgery. The source is a male donor with early-stage non-small cell lung cancer. The CDR3 runs from the conserved cysteine through the conserved F or W.

TRBV5-8,CASNPLDLNQPQHF
TRBV18,CASSPPPLGETQYF
TRBV14,CASSQGWVRSTDTQYF
TRBV29-1,CSVERATTEAFF
TRBV5-1,CASSSMNSGTGRGQFF
TRBV5-1,CASSPGTDRATQYF
TRBV20-1,CSASGTTDTQYF
TRBV4-1,CASSQADLIQAGEKLFF
TRBV20-1,CSANPGAPYGYTF
TRBV6-5,CASSSGILYEQYF
TRBV3-1,CASSPVAGKYEQYF
TRBV12-3/TRBV12-4,CASSWTDSYNEQFF
TRBV6-6,CASSQQGAGFEAFF
TRBV28,CASSLHRTSTYEQYF
TRBV20-1,CSVWKGVGQFSITGELFF
TRBV3-1,CASSQDPGGSTEAFF
TRBV19,CASSGITGYQETQYF
TRBV2,CASSGQVETSGRPQETQYF
TRBV6-5,CASSIGPPKDTQYF
TRBV27,CASSPSIRGGDTGELFF